The 18 T cell receptor beta chains given below trace back to one sample, sequenced in a study of blood T cells in healthy people across ages (dated by TCRdb to 2015 to 2017). The method behind the library was 5' RACE. The reads were generated on an Illumina HiSeq 2500. The second PCR ran for roughly 6 to 11 cycles and used a J-beta primer mix along with a sample-barcoded 5' primer. In TCRdb, the public reads were trimmed at Q25 with fastp and aligned with MiXCR, with productive beta chains retained. Each CDR3 protein gets just one entry, which takes the most common genes and DNA from the rows behind it. The sample yields about 930,000 distinct CDR3 sequences; under 35% were counted once. The ten most abundant clones make up roughly 10% of the sample. These sequences were also reported in another study, on T cells of mothers and their children.

The material sequenced was blood. These receptors were taken from a woman aged 35 to 49 in good health.

This clonotype is a singleton in its sample. This clone may be a read error of a much larger clone one base away. The chain joins TRBV20-1 to TRBJ1-2; D may be TRBD1 (6 bases). V was cut by 4 bases and J by 2 bases, with 14 bases left in between. CDR1 and CDR2 from the germline V gene are DFQATT and SNEGSKA (reference sequence). This CDR3 comprises 14 residues. This CDR3 is CSANRSGVNYGYTF. CDR3 nucleotide sequence: TGCAGTGCTAATCGTTCAGGGGTGAACTATGGCTACACCTTC.

The chain has TRBV7-9 and TRBJ1-1; D may be TRBD1 (5 bases). This CDR3 region has 15 residues. The ends were cut back, 2 bases at V and 5 bases at J, with 15 bases in the middle. CDR1 is SEHNR and CDR2 is FQNEAQ in the germline V gene (reference sequence). CDR3 DNA sequence: TGTGCCAGCAGCTTACAGGGTACCGCCGGGACTGAAGCTTTCTTT. Its translation is CASSLQGTAGTEAFF.

The V gene is TRBV4-3, the J gene TRBJ2-7, with a possible D match to TRBD2 (5 bases). Trimming removed 0 bases from V and 4 bases from J, with 10 bases in between. Looked up from germline, CDR1 is LGHNA and CDR2 is YSLEER. This CDR3 has 14 residues. CDR3: CASSQDRLHYEQYF. The CDR3 nucleotides read TGCGCCAGCAGCCAAGATAGACTACATTACGAGCAGTACTTC.

In its sample, this clonotype was seen many times. The chain joins TRBV20-1 to TRBJ2-7, with TRBD1 identical over 7 bases. Germline CDR1 is DFQATT and CDR2 is SNEGSKA (reference sequence). The CDR3 is 17 residues long. Trimming removed 0 bases from V and 3 bases from J; junction bases left unmatched: 14. The CDR3 protein is CSARELKGANSFYEQYF. CDR3 DNA: TGCAGTGCTAGAGAGCTAAAGGGGGCCAACTCTTTCTACGAGCAGTACTTC.

This clonotype was seen a few times. This rearrangement joins TRBV7-9 to TRBJ1-4; 8 nucleotides align to TRBD1. This CDR3 is 14 amino acids long. Germline assignment: CDR1 SEHNR and CDR2 FQNEAQ (reference sequence). V shed 5 bases, J shed 5 bases, and the junction held 4 bases outside the gene matches. The CDR3 reads CASSRRTGNEKLFF. CDR3 in DNA: TGTGCCAGCAGCCGCCGGACAGGGAATGAAAAACTGTTTTTT.

The chain has TRBV24-1 and TRBJ2-3, with 7 bases lining up with TRBD2. CDR1 KGHDR and CDR2 SFDVKD come from the germline V gene. CDR3 length: 16 residues. After removal of 3 bases from V and 4 bases from J, the junction contained 9 bases not matched to a gene. CDR3 nucleotide sequence: TGTGCCACCAGTGATACTCGGGAGGCCGCGGCAGATACGCAGTATTTT. It codes for CATSDTREAAADTQYF.

This clonotype was seen more than once but under ten times. This sequence joins TRBV5-1 and TRBJ2-5; D is uncertain. This CDR3 has 15 residues. The germline gives CDR1 SGHRS, CDR2 YFSETQ. Trimming cost V 0 bases and J 0 bases, with 9 bases left between them. As DNA, the CDR3 is TGCGCCAGCAGCTTGGCCGGGCAGTACCAAGAGACCCAGTACTTC. It is translated as CASSLAGQYQETQYF. The full variable domain, rest sourced from reference TRBV5-1 and TRBJ2-5, is KAGVTQTPRYLIKTRGQQVTLSCSPISGHRSVSWYQQTPGQGLQFLFEYFSETQRNKGNFPGRFSGRQFSNSRSEMNVSTLELGDSALYLCASSLAGQYQETQYFGPGTRLLVL.

This clonotype was seen just once. The junction departs from the called germline gene at one end, perhaps through a read error. V and J are TRBV7-3 and TRBJ2-2; tentative D call: TRBD2 (5 bases). The length of the CDR3 is 15 residues. Germline CDR1 and CDR2: SGHTA and FQGTGA. The CDR3 spells CAGSLGPDYTGELFF. The CDR3 nucleotides read TGTGCCGGCAGCTTAGGTCCGGACTACACCGGGGAGCTGTTTTTT.

This clonotype was found a few times. This may arise from a read error, as a much more abundant clone is one base away. The chain joins TRBV11-3 to TRBJ2-7, with 7 positions matching TRBD1. The CDR3 has 15 amino acids. Germline lookup yields CDR1 SGHNT and CDR2 YENEEA. Trimming took 5 bases from V and 7 from J; bases not matched to a gene: 14. CDR3 loop: CASSLETGSYNEQYF. The CDR3, as DNA: TGTGCCAGCAGCCTCGAGACAGGGAGCTACAATGAGCAGTACTTC.

In the case of this clonotype: A junction end diverges from the germline sequence, so it may reflect a read error. The V call is TRBV14, the J call TRBJ2-5; 8 bases map to TRBD1. The CDR3 extends over 15 amino acids. Germline V lookup: CDR1 SGHDN, CDR2 FVKESK. In nucleotides, the CDR3 is TGTACCAGCAGCCAAGGGGACAGGTTTGGCGAGACCCGGTACTTC. As protein: CTSSQGDRFGETRYF.

A note on this clonotype: A much larger clonotype is one base distant, so this may be a read error. The chain uses TRBV12-3 or TRBV12-4 and TRBJ2-4; D call uncertain. The CDR3 consists of 12 residues. Trimming cost V 3 bases and J 13 bases, with 13 bases left between them. The CDR3 loop is CASSFGHNEQYF. DNA of the CDR3: TGTGCCAGCAGTTTTGGCCACAATGAGCAGTACTTC.

This clonotype has more than one count but fewer than ten. The chain is built from TRBV18 and TRBJ1-2, with no clear D. Germline-derived CDR1 and CDR2 are KGHSH and LQKENI. The CDR3 is made up of 16 amino acids. Trimming removed 3 bases at V and 4 bases at J, with 18 bases between. CDR3 region: CASSPGLVRTGYGYTF. The CDR3 DNA reads as TGTGCCAGCTCACCGGGTTTAGTCCGTACCGGCTATGGCTACACCTTC. Together with reference TRBV18 and TRBJ1-2, the CDR3 gives the full variable domain: NAGVMQNPRHLVRRRGQEARLRCSPMKGHSHVYWYRQLPEEGLKFMVYLQKENIIDESGMPKERFSAEFPKEGPSILRIQQVVRGDSAAYFCASSPGLVRTGYGYTFGSGTRLTVV.

This clonotype was recorded many times. A much larger clone sits a single nucleotide away, making a read error possible. J is TRBJ2-1 and V is TRBV6-4, with a tentative D call TRBD2 (6 bases). The J call may not be correct, given that the DNA end is closer to TRBJ2-7. Germline loops: CDR1 MRHNA, CDR2 SNTAGT. The CDR3 runs to 19 residues. The CDR3 reads CASSDSKFFGGNSYNEQYF. The CDR3 DNA reads as TGTGCCAGCAGTGACTCGAAGTTTTTTGGGGGGAACTCCTACAATGAGCAGTACTTC.

The CDR3, as DNA: TGTGCCAGCAGCACGGAAGCCGAATACGAGCAGTACTTC. This sequence encodes CASSTEAEYEQYF. The genes are TRBV5-5 and TRBJ2-7; D ambiguous. This CDR3 has 13 amino acids. Germline lookup yields CDR1 SGHKS and CDR2 YYEKEE (reference sequence). V was cut by 4 bases and J by 4 bases, with 12 bases left in between.

A note on this clonotype: Since a much larger clone is just one base distant, this may be a read error. The rearrangement uses TRBV24-1 and TRBJ2-4; TRBD1 agrees at 12 bases. CDR1 is KGHDR and CDR2 is SFDVKD in the germline V gene. V shed 9 bases and J 8 bases; nucleotides not matched to a gene: 4. The CDR3 consists of 13 residues. The chain's CDR3 is CATGDRGQYIQYF. The CDR3 nucleotides are TGTGCCACCGGGGACAGGGGGCAATACATTCAGTACTTC.

This clonotype was picked up a small number of times. The chain is built from TRBV20-1 and TRBJ2-5, with 9 bases matching TRBD2. The CDR3 totals 14 residues. The ends lost 2 bases at V and 4 bases at J; junction bases unmatched: 5. Germline loops: CDR1 DFQATT, CDR2 SNEGSKA (reference sequence). CDR3 residues: CSARLGLALETQYF. CDR3 DNA sequence: TGCAGTGCTAGACTCGGACTAGCGCTAGAGACCCAGTACTTC.

Of note for this clonotype: At one of its ends the junction is not consistent with the germline gene, which may arise from a read error. The chain uses TRBV7-2 and TRBJ2-5; no clear D gene. The CDR3 consists of 11 residues. Germline V gene data show CDR1 as SGHTA and CDR2 as FQGNSA. CDR3 in amino acids: CANSATETQYF. CDR3 nucleotide sequence: TGTGCCAACAGCGCTACGGAGACCCAGTACTTC.

This rearrangement joins TRBV7-2 to TRBJ2-7, with D hard to call. Germline CDR1 and CDR2: SGHTA and FQGNSA. The CDR3 runs 13 residues. V gave up 5 bases and J gave up 2 bases, with 10 bases separating them. The CDR3 loop is CASSQLGPYEQYF. CDR3 DNA sequence: TGTGCCAGCAGCCAGCTTGGGCCCTACGAGCAGTACTTC.